Listed below are T cell receptor beta chains from one sample, sequenced in a study of CD8 T cells in Susac syndrome. TCRdb ran MiXCR on the immunoSEQ multiplex PCR reads and lists one entry per CDR3 protein. The sample comprises about 150,000 distinct CDR3 sequences, approximately 95% of which are singletons, and 0.15% to 0.2% rests with the top ten. What was sequenced was CD4+ T cells from PBMCs. The receptors stem from a human donor with Susac syndrome. The CDR3 runs from the conserved cysteine through the conserved F or W. The order of the fields is clone size, V gene, D gene, J gene, CDR3 DNA, CDR3 protein. D genes are given only for firm matches. Rows give clone size only sometimes, using once, few, many, or a class for an expanded clone.

>.|TRBV20-1|.|TRBJ1-1
TGCAGTGCTAGAGAGACGGGAGTCACTGAAGCTTTCTTT
CSARETGVTEAFF
>.|TRBV6-5|.|TRBJ2-5
TGTGCCAGCAGTTACTCGGACAAGCTGGAGACCCAGTACTTC
CASSYSDKLETQYF
>.|TRBV6-5|.|TRBJ2-7
TGTGCCAGCAGTAATCTAGGAGAGCAGTACTTC
CASSNLGEQYF
>.|TRBV20-1|.|TRBJ2-3
TGCAGTGCTAGAGATCCGCCGGATACGCAGTATTTT
CSARDPPDTQYF
>.|TRBV3-1|TRBD2|TRBJ2-1
TGTGCCAGCAGCAACTCGGGCGGGGGTTACTACAATGAGCAGTTCTTC
CASSNSGGGYYNEQFF
>.|TRBV9|.|TRBJ1-3
TGTGCCAGCAGTTCGCCCCTCCCCTCTGGAAACACCATATATTTT
CASSSPLPSGNTIYF
>.|TRBV5-1|TRBD2|TRBJ2-5
TGCGCCAGCAGCCCAGGACTAGCGGGGGGACAAGGGAGAGAGACCCAGTACTTC
CASSPGLAGGQGRETQYF
>.|TRBV5-1|.|TRBJ2-5
TGCGCCAGCAGCCAACTTCTTAACGGGCCAGAGACCCAGTACTTC
CASSQLLNGPETQYF
>.|TRBV7-9|TRBD1|TRBJ2-5
TGTGCCAGCAGTCCCGGGACAGGTCCCCTCCAAGAGACCCAGTACTTC
CASSPGTGPLQETQYF
>.|TRBV27|TRBD2|TRBJ2-7
TGTGCCAGCAGTGTACCGCCGGGACTAGCCTACGAGCAGTACTTC
CASSVPPGLAYEQYF
>.|TRBV12-3/TRBV12-4|.|TRBJ1-2
TGTGCCAGCAGTTTCGCGGAAGGGGGCTACACCTTC
CASSFAEGGYTF
>.|TRBV27|TRBD2|TRBJ2-2
TGTGCCAGCAGTTTCTCTGCGGGGGGGCGCACCGGGGAGCTGTTTTTT
CASSFSAGGRTGELFF
>.|TRBV29-1|TRBD1|TRBJ2-7
TGCAGCGTTGAAAAGAGGGGAACAGGGGCCGCAGCCTACGAGCAGTACTTC
CSVEKRGTGAAAYEQYF
>.|TRBV2|.|TRBJ2-7
TGTGCCAGCAGTGTTGGAGGCAGCTACGAGCAGTACTTC
CASSVGGSYEQYF
>.|TRBV20-1|.|TRBJ1-2
TGCAGTGCTAGAGACCTTAAAAAGAGGAATGGCTACACCTTC
CSARDLKKRNGYTF
>.|TRBV7-9|.|TRBJ1-5
TGTGCCAGCAGCTCCGGAGAGGGGCCCCAGCATTTT
CASSSGEGPQHF
>.|TRBV4-1|TRBD1|TRBJ2-1
TGCGCCAGCAGCGCCCCGGGACAGGGGGGGAATGAGCAGTTCTTC
CASSAPGQGGNEQFF
>.|TRBV3-1|.|TRBJ2-5
TGTGCCAGCGGTCGCAGGGGGGAACAAGAGACCCAGTACTTC
CASGRRGEQETQYF
>.|TRBV3-1|.|TRBJ1-1
TGTGCCAGCAGCCAAGGGGCATGGGGGGGCACTGAAGCTTTCTTT
CASSQGAWGGTEAFF
>.|TRBV6-2/TRBV6-3|.|TRBJ1-2
TGTGCCAGCAGTTTGGACAGCCCGGTAGGCTACACCTTC
CASSLDSPVGYTF
>.|TRBV12-3/TRBV12-4|TRBD1|TRBJ1-2
TGTGCCAGCAGCGGGGACAGTTACTATGGCTACACCTTC
CASSGDSYYGYTF
>.|TRBV25-1|.|TRBJ2-7
TGTGCCAGCAGTGAAGCAGTACGGGGTTCCGAGCAGTACTTC
CASSEAVRGSEQYF
>once|TRBV20-1|TRBD1|TRBJ1-2
TGCAGTCCGTCAGGGGGTGGGGGTGGCTACACCTTC
CSPSGGGGGYTF
>.|TRBV12-3/TRBV12-4|.|TRBJ2-7
TGTGCCAGCAGTTCGACCCAGACCCCGGGGAGCGAGCAGTACTTC
CASSSTQTPGSEQYF
>.|TRBV11-2|.|TRBJ2-5
TGTGCCAGCAGCCGAGAGGTGGGGGGATCAGAGACCCAGTACTTC
CASSREVGGSETQYF
>.|TRBV29-1|TRBD2|TRBJ2-7
TGCAGCATAATACTAGCGGGGGGCTCCTACGAGCAGTACTTC
CSIILAGGSYEQYF
>.|TRBV3-1|.|TRBJ2-2
TGTGCCAGCAGCCAATTTTTAGCCGGGGAGCTGTTTTTT
CASSQFLAGELFF
>.|TRBV29-1|TRBD1|TRBJ2-5
TGCAGCGTTGTTTGGATCAGGGGGGAGACCCAGTACTTC
CSVVWIRGETQYF
>.|TRBV12-3/TRBV12-4|.|TRBJ2-3
TGTGCCAGCAGTCCCGTGGCAGGGGGCACAGATACGCAGTATTTT
CASSPVAGGTDTQYF